This TCR beta chain was profiled in a study of blood T cell repertoires in COVID-19. This CDR3 is 12 amino acids long. Per germline, CDR1 LNHDA and CDR2 SQIVND (reference sequence). Trimming took off 5 bases at V and 3 bases at J, with 7 bases between the two ends. The table came from immunoSEQ multiplex PCR; TCRdb's copy has only in-frame clones and leaves some out. The data hold 140,000 or so clones, with 80% to 90% observed a single time. J is TRBJ1-2 and V is TRBV19; tentatively, D is TRBD1 (5 bases). This receptor was identified in an elderly woman with acute or convalescent COVID-19. Sequencing was performed on peripheral blood. The CDR3 here is CASSPRDYGYTF. The CDR3 nucleotides are TGTGCCAGTAGTCCCAGGGACTATGGCTACACCTTC.